This T cell receptor (beta chain) derives from a study of cytomegalovirus exposure and HLA in healthy donors. This CDR3 region has 15 residues. The germline gives CDR1 KGHSH, CDR2 LQKENI. Trimming removed 2 bases from V and 5 bases from J, with 13 bases in between. The PCR made use of 60 Vbeta and 13 Jbeta primers. Here immunoSEQ multiplex PCR was the method, and the copy in TCRdb shows in-frame clones only, minus some. The sample holds more than 150,000 clones, roughly 84% seen once. Material for sequencing was PBMCs. The V and J genes are TRBV18 and TRBJ2-1, with D perhaps TRBD2 (6 bases). This sequence originates from a girl less than two years old in good health and CMV-seronegative. CDR3 loop: CASSPTGDRDNEQFF. DNA of the CDR3: TGTGCCAGCTCACCAACGGGGGATAGGGACAATGAGCAGTTCTTC.